The present TCR beta chain was sequenced within a study of OX40 agonist ivuxolimab in advanced cancers. Study overall: People who had prior anti-PD-1, anti-PD-L1 or anti-CTLA-4 therapy could take part, and roughly 40% had some. Study-wide results and limits: Specificity for antigen went undetermined in the expanded peripheral T cells. The study found that CD8+ T cells averaged more expanded clones than CD4+.

Autoimmune disease history or systemic immunosuppression was exclusionary. V was clipped by 8 bases and J by 0 bases, with 14 bases between them. This CDR3 spans 15 amino acids. Germline CDR1 SNHLY, CDR2 FYNNEI. The method was immunoSEQ multiplex PCR; TCRdb's version includes in-frame clones alone and lacks a portion of them. The table includes some 59,000 clones, 90% detected once. This clone was recorded only once. What it recognizes is unknown. V gene TRBV2 combines with J gene TRBJ2-1; D is ambiguous. The starting material was CD4+ or CD8+ T cells sorted from blood, obtained in a trial of the OX40 agonist ivuxolimab. The TCR sequence derives from an adult with an advanced solid tumor such as melanoma, head and neck, liver or kidney cancer. CDR3 protein: CASRVNTDSYNEQFF. In nucleotides, the CDR3 is TGTGCCAGCCGAGTGAATACAGACTCCTACAATGAGCAGTTCTTC.